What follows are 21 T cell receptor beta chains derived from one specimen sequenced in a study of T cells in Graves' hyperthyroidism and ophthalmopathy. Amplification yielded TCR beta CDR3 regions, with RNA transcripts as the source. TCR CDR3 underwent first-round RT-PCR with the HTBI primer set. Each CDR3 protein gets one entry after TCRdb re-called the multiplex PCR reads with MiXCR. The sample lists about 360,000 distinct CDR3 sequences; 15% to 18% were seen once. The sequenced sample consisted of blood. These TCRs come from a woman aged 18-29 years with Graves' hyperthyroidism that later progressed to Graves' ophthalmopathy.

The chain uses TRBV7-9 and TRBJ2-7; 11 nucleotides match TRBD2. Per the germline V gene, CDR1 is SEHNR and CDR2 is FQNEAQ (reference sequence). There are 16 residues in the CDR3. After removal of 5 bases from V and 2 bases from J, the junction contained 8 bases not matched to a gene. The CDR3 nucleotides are TGTGCCAGCAGCCCGTTAGGGACTAGCGGAACCTACGAGCAGTACTTC. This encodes CASSPLGTSGTYEQYF.

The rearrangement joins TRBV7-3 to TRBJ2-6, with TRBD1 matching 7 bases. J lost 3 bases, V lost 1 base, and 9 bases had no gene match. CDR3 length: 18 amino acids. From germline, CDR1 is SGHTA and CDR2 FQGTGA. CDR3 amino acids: CASSLREEGAVGANVLTF. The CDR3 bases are TGTGCCAGCAGCTTAAGGGAAGAGGGGGCGGTTGGGGCCAACGTCCTGACTTTC.

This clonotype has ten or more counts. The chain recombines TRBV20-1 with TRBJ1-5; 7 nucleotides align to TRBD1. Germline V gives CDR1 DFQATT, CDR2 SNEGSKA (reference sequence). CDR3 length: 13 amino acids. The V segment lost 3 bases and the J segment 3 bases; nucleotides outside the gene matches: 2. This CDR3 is CSARTGINQPQHF. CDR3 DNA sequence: TGCAGTGCTAGGACAGGGATCAATCAGCCCCAGCATTTT.

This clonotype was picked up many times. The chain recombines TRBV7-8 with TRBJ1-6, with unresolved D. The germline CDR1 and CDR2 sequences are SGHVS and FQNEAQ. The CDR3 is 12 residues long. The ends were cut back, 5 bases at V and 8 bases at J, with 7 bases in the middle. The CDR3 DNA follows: TGTGCCAGCAGCCCGAGAGATTCACCCCTCCACTTT. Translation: CASSPRDSPLHF.

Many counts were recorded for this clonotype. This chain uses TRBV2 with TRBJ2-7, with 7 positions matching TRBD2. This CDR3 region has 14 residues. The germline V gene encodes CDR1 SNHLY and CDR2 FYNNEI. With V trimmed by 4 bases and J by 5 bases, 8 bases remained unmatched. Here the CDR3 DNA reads TGTGCCAGCAGTGGCCTAGCGGTGGCACACGAGCAGTACTTC. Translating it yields CASSGLAVAHEQYF.

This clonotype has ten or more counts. The CDR3 sequence is CASSLIGLSYNEQFF. Written as DNA, the CDR3 is TGTGCCAGCAGCCTAATAGGTCTCTCCTACAATGAGCAGTTCTTC. This chain connects TRBV11-2 to TRBJ2-1; D gene ambiguous. The CDR3 contains 15 residues. The germline V gene has CDR1 SGHAT and CDR2 FQNNGV. The V end lost 5 bases, the J end lost 0 bases, and 11 bases lay between the germline ends.

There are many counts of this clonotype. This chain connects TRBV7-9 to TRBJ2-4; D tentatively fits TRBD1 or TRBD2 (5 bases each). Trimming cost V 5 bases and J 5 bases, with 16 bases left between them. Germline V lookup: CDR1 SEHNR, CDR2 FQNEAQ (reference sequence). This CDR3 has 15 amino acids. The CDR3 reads CASSAVGTGQNIQYF. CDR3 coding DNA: TGTGCCAGCAGCGCGGTCGGGACGGGCCAAAACATTCAGTACTTC.

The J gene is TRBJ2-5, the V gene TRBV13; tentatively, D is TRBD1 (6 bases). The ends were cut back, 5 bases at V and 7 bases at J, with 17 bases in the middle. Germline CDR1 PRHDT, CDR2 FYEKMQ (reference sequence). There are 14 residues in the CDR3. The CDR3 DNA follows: TGTGCCAGCAGCGAAGGACAGTCCGGGGTGACCCAGTACTTC. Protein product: CASSEGQSGVTQYF.

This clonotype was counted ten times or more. For the CDR3, the DNA is TGTGCCAGTACCCGGGACAACCACGAGCAGTACTTC. Protein: CASTRDNHEQYF. This chain uses TRBV2 with TRBJ2-7; possibly TRBD1 for D (6 bases). Germline V gene sequence: CDR1 SNHLY, CDR2 FYNNEI. V was trimmed by 9 bases and J by 5 bases, leaving 14 bases between them. The CDR3 is made up of 12 amino acids.

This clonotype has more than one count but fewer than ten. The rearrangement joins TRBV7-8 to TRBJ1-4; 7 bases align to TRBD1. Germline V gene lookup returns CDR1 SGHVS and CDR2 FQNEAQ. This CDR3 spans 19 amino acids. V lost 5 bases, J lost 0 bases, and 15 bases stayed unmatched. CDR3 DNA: TGTGCCAGCAGCCCCCCCGCCCTGGGACAGCTCCCAACTAATGAAAAACTGTTTTTT. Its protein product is CASSPPALGQLPTNEKLFF.

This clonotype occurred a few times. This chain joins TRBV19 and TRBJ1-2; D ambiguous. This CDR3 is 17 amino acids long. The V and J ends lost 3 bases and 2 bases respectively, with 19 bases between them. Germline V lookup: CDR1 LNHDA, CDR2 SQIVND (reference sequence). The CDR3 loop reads CASSMEARTGENYGYTF. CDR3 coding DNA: TGTGCCAGTAGTATGGAGGCGAGGACTGGTGAAAACTATGGCTACACCTTC.

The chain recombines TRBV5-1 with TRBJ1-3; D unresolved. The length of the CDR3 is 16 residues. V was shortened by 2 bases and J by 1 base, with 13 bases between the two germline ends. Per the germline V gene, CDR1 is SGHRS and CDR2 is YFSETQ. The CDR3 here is CASSLNSDLSGNTIYF. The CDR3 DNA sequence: TGCGCCAGCAGCTTAAACTCGGACCTTTCTGGAAACACCATATATTTT.

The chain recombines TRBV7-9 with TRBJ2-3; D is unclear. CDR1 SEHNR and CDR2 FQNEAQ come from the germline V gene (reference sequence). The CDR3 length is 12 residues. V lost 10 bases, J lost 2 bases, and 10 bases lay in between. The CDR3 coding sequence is TGTGCCACCTCTCCTTTCACAGATACGCAGTATTTT. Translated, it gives CATSPFTDTQYF.

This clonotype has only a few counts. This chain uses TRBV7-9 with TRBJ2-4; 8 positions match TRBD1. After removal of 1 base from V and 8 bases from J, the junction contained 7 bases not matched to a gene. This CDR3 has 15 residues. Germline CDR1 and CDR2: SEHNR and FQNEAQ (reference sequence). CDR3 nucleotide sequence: TGTGCCAGCAGCTTAGGTCCTGCACAGGGGGACATTCAGTACTTC. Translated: CASSLGPAQGDIQYF.

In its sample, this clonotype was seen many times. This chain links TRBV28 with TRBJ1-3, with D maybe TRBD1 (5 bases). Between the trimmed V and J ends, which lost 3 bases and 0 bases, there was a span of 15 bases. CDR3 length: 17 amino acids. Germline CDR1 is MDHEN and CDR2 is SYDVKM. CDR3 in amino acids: CASSLGLGRRSGNTIYF. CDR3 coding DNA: TGTGCCAGCAGTTTGGGGCTAGGAAGGCGCTCTGGAAACACCATATATTTT.

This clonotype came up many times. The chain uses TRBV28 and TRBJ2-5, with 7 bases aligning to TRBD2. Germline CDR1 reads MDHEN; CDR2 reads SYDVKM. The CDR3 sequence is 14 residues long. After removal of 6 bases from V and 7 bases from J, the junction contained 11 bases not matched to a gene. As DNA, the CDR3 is TGTGCCAGCAGCCCGAGGCGGGAGAAGGCGACCCAGTACTTC. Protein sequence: CASSPRREKATQYF.

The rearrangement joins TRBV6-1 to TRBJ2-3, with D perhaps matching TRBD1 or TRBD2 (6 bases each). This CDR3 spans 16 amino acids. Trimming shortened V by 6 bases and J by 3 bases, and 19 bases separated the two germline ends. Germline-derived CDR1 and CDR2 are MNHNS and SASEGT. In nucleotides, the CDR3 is TGTGCCAGCAGCTATTCGGGGGCACGGGGAACAGATACGCAGTATTTT. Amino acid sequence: CASSYSGARGTDTQYF.

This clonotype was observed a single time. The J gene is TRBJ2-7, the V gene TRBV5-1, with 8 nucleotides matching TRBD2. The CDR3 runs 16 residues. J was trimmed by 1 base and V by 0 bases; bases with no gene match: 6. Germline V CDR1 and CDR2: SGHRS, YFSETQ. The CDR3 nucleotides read TGCGCCAGCAGCTTGGTTCGACTAGCGCCTTCCTACGAGCAGTACTTC. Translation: CASSLVRLAPSYEQYF.

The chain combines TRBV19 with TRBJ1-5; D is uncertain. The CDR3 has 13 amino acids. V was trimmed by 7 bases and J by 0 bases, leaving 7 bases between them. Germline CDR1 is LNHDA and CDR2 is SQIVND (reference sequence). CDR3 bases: TGTGCCAGTAATATCGATAGCAATCAGCCCCAGCATTTT. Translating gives CASNIDSNQPQHF.

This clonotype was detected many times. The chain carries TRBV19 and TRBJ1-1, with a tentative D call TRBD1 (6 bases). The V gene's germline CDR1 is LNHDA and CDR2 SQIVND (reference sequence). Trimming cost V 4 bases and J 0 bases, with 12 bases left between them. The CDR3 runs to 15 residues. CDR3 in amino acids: CASSRIGQMNTEAFF. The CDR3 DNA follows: TGTGCCAGTAGTAGAATTGGACAGATGAACACTGAAGCTTTCTTT.

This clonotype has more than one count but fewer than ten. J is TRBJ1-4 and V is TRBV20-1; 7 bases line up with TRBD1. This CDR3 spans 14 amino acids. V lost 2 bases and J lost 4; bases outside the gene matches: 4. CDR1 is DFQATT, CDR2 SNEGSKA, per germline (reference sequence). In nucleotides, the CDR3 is TGCAGTGCTAGAAGGGCAGGGGGTAATGAAAAACTGTTTTTT. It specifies CSARRAGGNEKLFF.